The rows below give T cell receptor beta chains drawn from one sample of a study of early T cells in non-severe SARS-CoV-2 infection. TCRdb processed the 5' RACE reads anew with MiXCR; each CDR3 protein has one entry. The table shows 30,000 to 40,000 distinct CDR3 sequences, with roughly 6.6% occurring only once. Sequences were derived from whole blood, sampled at baseline. These receptors were taken from an adult who was a healthcare worker with PCR-confirmed SARS-CoV-2 infection or an uninfected control (not recorded which). Both conserved end residues are part of each CDR3. Fields, in order: clone size, D gene, J gene, V gene, CDR3 DNA, CDR3 protein. D genes are given only for firm matches. Part of the rows lack a size; the others show once, few, many or a class for expanded clones.

abundance: many; d_gene: .; j_gene: TRBJ2-7; v_gene: TRBV15; CDR3nt: TGTGCCACCAGCAGCCGGTCGCGCTCCTACGAGCAGTACTTC; CDR3aa: CATSSRSRSYEQYF
abundance: medium-sized; d_gene: TRBD1; j_gene: TRBJ2-7; v_gene: TRBV7-2; CDR3nt: TGTGCCAGCAGCTGGAGGACAGGGGGATTGGAGCAGTACTTC; CDR3aa: CASSWRTGGLEQYF
abundance: .; d_gene: TRBD1; j_gene: TRBJ2-1; v_gene: TRBV28; CDR3nt: TGTGCCAGCAGTTTAGAGGTGACAGGGGGCAATGAGCAGTTCTTC; CDR3aa: CASSLEVTGGNEQFF
abundance: many; d_gene: TRBD1; j_gene: TRBJ1-1; v_gene: TRBV12-3/TRBV12-4; CDR3nt: TGTGCCAGCAGTTTCGGGCAGGGGGCTAACACTGAAGCTTTCTTT; CDR3aa: CASSFGQGANTEAFF
abundance: .; d_gene: TRBD1; j_gene: TRBJ2-5; v_gene: TRBV29-1; CDR3nt: TGCAGCGCCAAAGGGACAGGGAAAGGAGAGACCCAGTACTTC; CDR3aa: CSAKGTGKGETQYF
abundance: few; d_gene: .; j_gene: TRBJ2-1; v_gene: TRBV3-1; CDR3nt: TGTGCCAGCAGCCAAGGCGCATTAGGCAATGAGCAGTTCTTC; CDR3aa: CASSQGALGNEQFF
abundance: .; d_gene: .; j_gene: TRBJ1-5; v_gene: TRBV5-5; CDR3nt: TGTGCCAGCAGCGCAGACAGAGTAGATCAGCCCCAGCATTTT; CDR3aa: CASSADRVDQPQHF
abundance: .; d_gene: .; j_gene: TRBJ2-4; v_gene: TRBV27; CDR3nt: TGTGCCAGCAGTTGGACCACCCAGGGGGGGGGAGCCAAAAACATTCAGTACTTC; CDR3aa: CASSWTTQGGGAKNIQYF
abundance: few; d_gene: .; j_gene: TRBJ1-2; v_gene: TRBV12-3/TRBV12-4; CDR3nt: TGTGCCAGCAGTTTAGCAGTCCCGGACTATGGCTACACCTTC; CDR3aa: CASSLAVPDYGYTF
abundance: .; d_gene: .; j_gene: TRBJ2-2; v_gene: TRBV13; CDR3nt: TGTGCCAGCAGCCGGTTTAGTAGCGGGAACACCGGGGAGCTGTTTTTT; CDR3aa: CASSRFSSGNTGELFF
abundance: few; d_gene: TRBD2; j_gene: TRBJ2-1; v_gene: TRBV6-5; CDR3nt: TGTGCCAGCAGTAAACTAGCGGGAGGGCACAATGAGCAGTTCTTC; CDR3aa: CASSKLAGGHNEQFF
abundance: many; d_gene: TRBD2; j_gene: TRBJ2-7; v_gene: TRBV5-1; CDR3nt: TGCGCCAGCAGCTTGACCCCTCAGCGGGAGCAGCCCTACGAGCAGTACTTC; CDR3aa: CASSLTPQREQPYEQYF
abundance: .; d_gene: .; j_gene: TRBJ2-1; v_gene: TRBV2; CDR3nt: TGTGCCAGCAGTGGGTCGTTTGTTCGCGGGCCGAAGTTCTTC; CDR3aa: CASSGSFVRGPKFF
abundance: .; d_gene: .; j_gene: TRBJ1-3; v_gene: TRBV11-2; CDR3nt: TGTGCCAGCAGCCCACAGACTTTTGGAAACACCATATATTTT; CDR3aa: CASSPQTFGNTIYF
abundance: many; d_gene: .; j_gene: TRBJ1-1; v_gene: TRBV12-3/TRBV12-4; CDR3nt: TGTGCCAGCAGTTTAGATCTCTTGGGGGCAGGGAACACTGAAGCTTTCTTT; CDR3aa: CASSLDLLGAGNTEAFF
abundance: few; d_gene: TRBD2; j_gene: TRBJ2-7; v_gene: TRBV7-2; CDR3nt: TGTGCCAGCAGCTTAGAGGCGGGAGGGGCCTACGAGCAGTACTTC; CDR3aa: CASSLEAGGAYEQYF
abundance: few; d_gene: TRBD1; j_gene: TRBJ1-4; v_gene: TRBV6-5; CDR3nt: TGTGCCAGCAGTGCCTGGGGACAGGGCGCAACTAATGAAAAACTGTTTTTT; CDR3aa: CASSAWGQGATNEKLFF
abundance: many; d_gene: TRBD1; j_gene: TRBJ1-5; v_gene: TRBV27; CDR3nt: TGTGCCAGCAGTAGCCTGACAGGGGGAGGACAGCCCCAGCATTTT; CDR3aa: CASSSLTGGGQPQHF
abundance: many; d_gene: .; j_gene: TRBJ2-5; v_gene: TRBV10-3; CDR3nt: TGTGCCATCAGTGAGTCGACTAGGTCCCAAGAGACCCAGTACTTC; CDR3aa: CAISESTRSQETQYF
abundance: many; d_gene: .; j_gene: TRBJ1-5; v_gene: TRBV18; CDR3nt: TGTGCCAGCTCACCGGAAAGGACCCCCAATCAGCCCCAGCATTTT; CDR3aa: CASSPERTPNQPQHF
abundance: many; d_gene: .; j_gene: TRBJ2-5; v_gene: TRBV5-4; CDR3nt: TGTGCCAGCTCAGGGTCGGCGGACCAAGAGACCCAGTACTTC; CDR3aa: CASSGSADQETQYF
abundance: many; d_gene: .; j_gene: TRBJ2-3; v_gene: TRBV21-1; CDR3nt: TGTGCCAGCAGCAACGGGTCGGCGGGAAGCACAGATACGCAGTATTTT; CDR3aa: CASSNGSAGSTDTQYF
abundance: many; d_gene: .; j_gene: TRBJ2-1; v_gene: TRBV11-1; CDR3nt: TGTGCCAGCAGCTTAGCGGGGTCGTCTTACAATGAGCAGTTCTTC; CDR3aa: CASSLAGSSYNEQFF
abundance: many; d_gene: .; j_gene: TRBJ2-3; v_gene: TRBV6-5; CDR3nt: TGTGCCAGCAGTTACTCGGGACGGGGCGCTAGCACAGATACGCAGTATTTT; CDR3aa: CASSYSGRGASTDTQYF
abundance: many; d_gene: .; j_gene: TRBJ1-1; v_gene: TRBV29-1; CDR3nt: TGCAGCTTCAGCGGTACAGGGTTGAATGAAGCTTTCTTT; CDR3aa: CSFSGTGLNEAFF
abundance: many; d_gene: .; j_gene: TRBJ2-3; v_gene: TRBV12-5; CDR3nt: TGTGCTAGTGGTTGGTTGTTGACAGATACGCAGTATTTT; CDR3aa: CASGWLLTDTQYF
abundance: many; d_gene: TRBD1; j_gene: TRBJ2-5; v_gene: TRBV18; CDR3nt: TGTGCCAGCTCACCAGATTTGGGACAGGCGTACTTC; CDR3aa: CASSPDLGQAYF
abundance: many; d_gene: .; j_gene: TRBJ2-5; v_gene: TRBV7-3; CDR3nt: TGTGCCAGCAGCTTAGGAGGGAGGGGGCAAGAGACCCAGTACTTC; CDR3aa: CASSLGGRGQETQYF
abundance: few; d_gene: TRBD1; j_gene: TRBJ2-5; v_gene: TRBV4-2; CDR3nt: TGTGCCAGCAGCCAAGAACAGACAGGGGCGGCGGAGACCCAGTACTTC; CDR3aa: CASSQEQTGAAETQYF
abundance: many; d_gene: TRBD2; j_gene: TRBJ2-2; v_gene: TRBV5-1; CDR3nt: TGCGCCAGCAGCTTAAGACTAGCGGGAAACACCGGGGAGCTGTTTTTT; CDR3aa: CASSLRLAGNTGELFF
abundance: .; d_gene: .; j_gene: TRBJ2-1; v_gene: TRBV7-9; CDR3nt: TGTGCCAGCAGCTTAGATGCCATTGGTTGGGTGGATGAGCAGTTCTTC; CDR3aa: CASSLDAIGWVDEQFF
abundance: many; d_gene: TRBD2; j_gene: TRBJ2-5; v_gene: TRBV5-1; CDR3nt: TGCGCCAGCAGTGGGGGACTGACTAGCAGCCAAGAGACCCAGTACTTC; CDR3aa: CASSGGLTSSQETQYF
abundance: .; d_gene: TRBD2; j_gene: TRBJ2-3; v_gene: TRBV24-1; CDR3nt: TGTGCCACCAGTGATCGATCGACTAGCGCAGATACGCAGTATTTT; CDR3aa: CATSDRSTSADTQYF
abundance: .; d_gene: .; j_gene: TRBJ2-2; v_gene: TRBV2; CDR3nt: TGTGCCAGCAGCGGATTGAGGGCCGGGGAGCTGTTTTTT; CDR3aa: CASSGLRAGELFF
abundance: many; d_gene: .; j_gene: TRBJ2-6; v_gene: TRBV12-5; CDR3nt: TGTGCTAGTGGTCTAAACAGGGTCTCTGGGGCCAACGTCCTGACTTTC; CDR3aa: CASGLNRVSGANVLTF